What follows are 27 T cell receptor beta chains derived from one specimen sequenced in a study of CD8+ T cells in alopecia areata. The sequencing template was cDNA reverse transcribed from extracted RNA. Repertoires were generated with immunoSEQ multiplex PCR, while TCRdb's copy carries only in-frame clones and drops some. The sample includes about 250,000 clones, about 68% seen only once; the top ten take under 1.5%. The sample in question was CD4+ T cells sorted from blood, obtained at week 0. These receptor sequences come from a human donor with alopecia areata.

This clone was recorded once. The rearrangement joins TRBV27 to TRBJ2-5; D remains ambiguous. V was cut by 2 bases and J by 2 bases, with 9 bases left in between. The CDR3 runs 14 residues. Looked up from germline, CDR1 is MNHEY and CDR2 is SMNVEV (reference sequence). The CDR3 nucleotides read TGTGCCAGCAGTTTAATGGCAGGTCAAGAGACCCAGTACTTC. Amino acids: CASSLMAGQETQYF.

Comments on this clone: Compared with germline, one end of the junction differs, possibly owing to a read error. The V call is TRBV7-7, the J call TRBJ2-3; maybe TRBD2 (6 bases). Germline V lookup: CDR1 SSHAT, CDR2 FNYEAQ (reference sequence). The CDR3 sequence is 14 residues long. CDR3 sequence (DNA): TGTGCTAGCAGTCCGGGACTTCGCACAGATACGCAGTATTTT. Encoded protein: CASSPGLRTDTQYF.

The rearrangement uses TRBV7-9 and TRBJ1-5, with D hard to call. V was pared by 1 base and J by 6 bases, with 7 bases between. Germline loops: CDR1 SEHNR, CDR2 FQNEAQ (reference sequence). The CDR3 is 13 amino acids. CDR3 loop: CASSLEGSQPQHF. CDR3 coding DNA: TGTGCCAGCAGCTTAGAAGGGAGTCAGCCCCAGCATTTT.

Regarding this clone: Other DNA sequences in this specimen translate into the identical CDR3. The CDR3 loop is CASSLAGTQETQYF. Written as DNA, the CDR3 is TGTGCCAGCAGCTTAGCGGGGACACAAGAGACCCAGTACTTC. The rearrangement links TRBV7-6 to TRBJ2-5, with D perhaps matching TRBD1 (6 bases). Germline loops: CDR1 SGHVS, CDR2 FNYEAQ. V lost 0 bases and J 2 bases, leaving 7 bases between the germline ends. This CDR3 has 14 residues.

This clone was detected a few times. The chain couples TRBV25-1 to TRBJ2-1; possibly TRBD2 for D (6 bases). Germline CDR1 reads MGHDK; CDR2 reads SYGVNS. The CDR3 contains 16 residues. Trimming took off 0 bases at V and 8 bases at J, with 17 bases between the two ends. This CDR3 is CASSEYPGTRGHEQFF. The CDR3 nucleotides are TGTGCCAGCAGTGAATACCCGGGGACGCGGGGTCATGAGCAGTTCTTC.

V and J are TRBV9 and TRBJ1-6; TRBD1 matches at 11 bases. The CDR3 loop spans 15 amino acids. Germline values: CDR1 SGDLS, CDR2 YYNGEE. The ends lost 4 bases at V and 7 bases at J; junction bases unmatched: 4. The CDR3, as DNA: TGTGCCAGCAGCACAGGACAGGGGGCCAATTCACCCCTCCACTTT. This codes for CASSTGQGANSPLHF.

V and J are TRBV25-1 and TRBJ1-1; 8 positions match TRBD1. CDR1 and CDR2 (germline): MGHDK, SYGVNS. This CDR3 has 13 residues. The trim removed 6 bases at V and 2 bases at J, leaving 2 bases unmatched. CDR3 loop: CASRGQVNTEAFF. In DNA form, the CDR3 reads TGTGCCAGCAGGGGACAGGTTAACACTGAAGCTTTCTTT.

The chain uses TRBV7-2 and TRBJ2-6, with unresolved D. Trimming cost V 1 base and J 1 base, with 11 bases left between them. Germline assignment: CDR1 SGHTA and CDR2 FQGNSA. The CDR3 is made up of 17 amino acids. The CDR3 DNA reads as TGTGCCAGCAGCTTAGAAGGTTCCGCTTCTGGGGCCAACGTCCTGACTTTC. It translates to CASSLEGSASGANVLTF. The variable domain in full, completed from reference TRBV7-2 and TRBJ2-6, reads GAGVSQSPSNKVTEKGKDVELRCDPISGHTALYWYRQSLGQGLEFLIYFQGNSAPDKSGLPSDRFSAERTGGSVSTLTIQRTQQEDSAVYLCASSLEGSASGANVLTFGAGSRLTVL.

The chain links TRBV29-1 to TRBJ2-7; D could derive from TRBD1 or TRBD2 (5 bases each). Per germline, CDR1 SQVTM and CDR2 ANQGSEA. This CDR3 comprises 14 residues. V lost 7 bases, J lost 3 bases, and 19 bases lay in between. CDR3: CSAYLKGRNYEQYF. The DNA for the CDR3 is TGCAGCGCTTACCTTAAGGGGAGAAACTACGAGCAGTACTTC.

This rearrangement joins TRBV30 to TRBJ1-1; no clear D gene. The V gene lost 0 bases and the J gene lost 4 bases, with 9 bases spanning the gap. The CDR3 totals 13 residues. Looked up from germline, CDR1 is GTSNPN and CDR2 is SVGIG (reference sequence). CDR3 bases: TGTGCCTGGAGTGTACGGTTTGGCACTGAAGCTTTCTTT. This gives the protein CAWSVRFGTEAFF.

The chain uses TRBV29-1 and TRBJ1-2; weak D call: TRBD1 (6 bases). Germline assignment: CDR1 SQVTM and CDR2 ANQGSEA. CDR3 size: 14 residues. Deletions cut 4 bases from V and 7 bases from J, with 19 bases between. The CDR3 reads CSVAPGAPHRGYTF. CDR3 coding DNA: TGCAGCGTTGCGCCGGGGGCGCCGCATCGTGGCTACACCTTC.

The rearrangement links TRBV7-2 to TRBJ2-1; possible D gene TRBD1, 5 bases. Germline assignment: CDR1 SGHTA and CDR2 FQGNSA. The V gene lost 6 bases and the J gene lost 0 bases, with 6 bases spanning the gap. The CDR3 is 13 residues long. In nucleotides, the CDR3 is TGTGCCAGCAGGACAGACTCCTACAATGAGCAGTTCTTC. Residues: CASRTDSYNEQFF.

The rearrangement uses TRBV30 and TRBJ2-5; TRBD1 is a possible D gene (5 bases). V dropped 1 base and J dropped 2 bases, with 8 bases sitting between them. Germline V gene lookup returns CDR1 GTSNPN and CDR2 SVGIG (reference sequence). The CDR3 has 13 amino acids. CDR3 loop: CAWSGTRQETQYF. The CDR3 coding sequence is TGTGCCTGGAGTGGGACAAGACAAGAGACCCAGTACTTC.

CDR3 in amino acids: CASSSTRWNSPLHF. In DNA, the CDR3 is TGTGCCAGCAGCTCGACTCGGTGGAATTCACCCCTCCACTTT. The V gene is TRBV27, the J gene TRBJ1-6; D is undetermined. Germline V lookup: CDR1 MNHEY, CDR2 SMNVEV (reference sequence). The CDR3 runs 14 residues. V lost 6 bases and J lost 7, with 13 bases in between.

This clone was seen only a few times. The sample holds other DNA sequences that translate to the same CDR3. The chain recombines TRBV29-1 with TRBJ1-1; D unclear. The CDR3 covers 11 residues. V was pared by 4 bases and J by 0 bases, with 3 bases between. Germline V gene data show CDR1 as SQVTM and CDR2 as ANQGSEA. The CDR3 region has the DNA TGCAGCGTTGTTATGAACACTGAAGCTTTCTTT. It is translated as CSVVMNTEAFF.

The chain uses TRBV25-1 and TRBJ2-2, with TRBD1 matching over 8 bases. CDR1 is MGHDK, CDR2 SYGVNS, per germline. V was pared by 2 bases and J by 6 bases, with 2 bases of the junction left unmatched. There are 14 residues in the CDR3. CDR3 sequence (DNA): TGTGCCAGCAGTGAAGACAGGGGCCCCGGGGAGCTGTTTTTT. Translation: CASSEDRGPGELFF.

The chain employs TRBV29-1 and TRBJ2-7, with D uncertain. The CDR3 covers 11 residues. Per germline, CDR1 SQVTM and CDR2 ANQGSEA. Between the trimmed V and J ends, which lost 4 bases and 6 bases, there was a span of 10 bases. DNA of the CDR3: TGCAGCGTTGGACGGCTACCCGAGCAGTACTTC. Translated, it gives CSVGRLPEQYF.

The chain links TRBV2 to TRBJ1-4; possible D gene TRBD1, 5 bases. V lost 6 bases to trimming and J lost 2 bases, with 13 bases between them. From germline, CDR1 is SNHLY and CDR2 FYNNEI. The CDR3 runs 15 residues. CDR3 amino acids: CASRGTRGTNEKLFF. The CDR3 DNA reads as TGTGCCAGCAGGGGGACGCGGGGGACTAATGAAAAACTGTTTTTT. Combining the CDR3 with reference TRBV2 and TRBJ1-4 gives the whole variable domain EPEVTQTPSHQVTQMGQEVILRCVPISNHLYFYWYRQILGQKVEFLVSFYNNEISEKSEIFDDQFSVERPDGSNFTLKIRSTKLEDSAMYFCASRGTRGTNEKLFFGSGTQLSVL.

The sample holds many counts of this clone. This chain uses TRBV10-2 with TRBJ2-1, with 11 positions matching TRBD2. The CDR3 consists of 15 residues. Losses at the gene ends were 8 bases for V and 3 bases for J; bases not matched to a gene: 6. CDR1 and CDR2 from the germline V gene are WSHSY and SAAADI. The CDR3 nucleotides are TGCGCCAGCTCCCTAGCGGGGGGAAACTACAATGAGCAGTTCTTC. This gives the protein CASSLAGGNYNEQFF.

This clone has a handful of counts. V and J are TRBV6-6 and TRBJ1-3; D gene ambiguous. The CDR3 has 13 amino acids. Trimming stripped 8 bases from V and 0 bases from J, with 8 bases between. CDR1 and CDR2 (germline): MNHNY, SVGAGI (reference sequence). CDR3 coding DNA: TGTGCCAGCGAGGTGGACTCTGGAAACACCATATATTTT. Residues: CASEVDSGNTIYF.

The chain employs TRBV30 and TRBJ2-1; D gene ambiguous. CDR3 length equals 12 residues. Germline lookup yields CDR1 GTSNPN and CDR2 SVGIG (reference sequence). V was shortened by 4 bases and J by 3 bases, with 7 bases between the two germline ends. The CDR3 region has the DNA TGTGCCTGGATAGGACGCTACAATGAGCAGTTCTTC. Translation: CAWIGRYNEQFF.

The chain joins TRBV7-9 to TRBJ2-7; TRBD2 might be the D (7 bases). The germline gives CDR1 SEHNR, CDR2 FQNEAQ (reference sequence). V lost 5 bases and J 6 bases, leaving 14 bases between the germline ends. The CDR3 spans 13 residues. The CDR3 nucleotides are TGTGCCAGCAGCGCCTGGGCGGGGGCCGAGCAGTACTTC. Its translation is CASSAWAGAEQYF.

This chain connects TRBV29-1 to TRBJ2-5; 7 nucleotides align to TRBD1. V dropped 7 bases and J dropped 2; count of bases not matched to a gene: 10. The CDR3 extends over 14 amino acids. Germline V gene data show CDR1 as SQVTM and CDR2 as ANQGSEA. The CDR3: CSAGVGTAQETQYF. CDR3 in DNA: TGCAGCGCCGGAGTCGGGACAGCACAAGAGACCCAGTACTTC.

This clone was seen a handful of times. The chain couples TRBV30 to TRBJ1-5; unclear D gene. Trimming took 0 bases from V and 2 from J, leaving 11 bases between them. Per the germline V gene, CDR1 is GTSNPN and CDR2 is SVGIG (reference sequence). This CDR3 contains 15 residues. CDR3 residues: CAWSVLVGGNQPQHF. The CDR3 nucleotides read TGTGCCTGGAGTGTACTAGTTGGGGGCAATCAGCCCCAGCATTTT.

The chain links TRBV2 to TRBJ2-5; no firm D call. CDR1 and CDR2 from the germline V gene are SNHLY and FYNNEI. Deletions cut 3 bases from V and 5 bases from J, with 13 bases between. The CDR3 sequence is 14 residues long. CDR3 DNA: TGTGCCAGCAGTGATTTGGGGTGGGGTGAGACCCAGTACTTC. Translation gives CASSDLGWGETQYF.

The V and J genes are TRBV5-4 and TRBJ2-3; TRBD1 agrees at 10 bases. CDR1 and CDR2 from the germline V gene are SGHNT and YYREEE (reference sequence). CDR3 length: 15 residues. V lost 0 bases, J lost 4 bases, and 2 bases stayed unmatched. CDR3 in amino acids: CASSLGGQGADTQYF. The CDR3 nucleotides read TGTGCCAGCAGCTTGGGAGGACAGGGGGCAGATACGCAGTATTTT.

This rearrangement joins TRBV5-1 to TRBJ2-7; TRBD1 is a possible D gene (6 bases). Germline lookup yields CDR1 SGHRS and CDR2 YFSETQ. The V gene lost 0 bases and the J gene lost 6 bases, with 10 bases spanning the gap. This CDR3 region has 13 residues. Here the CDR3 reads CASSLDTGREQYF. The CDR3 region has the DNA TGCGCCAGCAGCTTGGATACAGGGCGCGAGCAGTACTTC.